A selection of T cell receptor beta chains follows, all from one sample in a study of blood T cells in healthy people across ages. MiXCR was run by TCRdb on the 5' RACE reads, yielding one entry per CDR3 protein. This sample carries about 680,000 distinct CDR3 sequences, approximately 49% of them seen once, and the ten largest clones take 30% to 40%. Input material: blood. The receptors shown here come from a woman aged 60-75 years in good health. Both conserved end residues are part of each CDR3. A D gene is named only where the DNA matches it firmly. Not all rows give a size; the values are once, few, many and, for expanded clones, a class.

j_call	d_call	clone_size	v_call	cdr3_nt	cdr3_aa
TRBJ2-7	.	.	TRBV20-1	TGCAGTGCTAGAAACCCTCGGGGGCCTCTGAGCGAGCAGTACTTC	CSARNPRGPLSEQYF
TRBJ1-1	.	.	TRBV20-1	TGCAGTGCTAGAGGGGCCAAGGGGAATTCCGCTGAAGCTTTCTTT	CSARGAKGNSAEAFF
TRBJ2-1	.	.	TRBV18	TGTGCCAGCTCACCACCGGTAGACGGAGAGCAGTTCTTC	CASSPPVDGEQFF
TRBJ1-2	.	.	TRBV12-3/TRBV12-4	TGTGCCAGCAGCAGATCAGGGCCTATCTATGGCTACACCTTC	CASSRSGPIYGYTF
TRBJ1-1	TRBD1	.	TRBV7-2	TGTGTCAGCAGCCCCGGGACAGGATACACTGAAGCTTTCTTT	CVSSPGTGYTEAFF
TRBJ2-5	.	once	TRBV9	TGTGCCAGCAGCGTAGGACTAGAAGGGGGTGAGCAGTACTTC	CASSVGLEGGEQYF
TRBJ1-5	TRBD1	once	TRBV12-3/TRBV12-4	TGTACCAGCAGTTCCTACGGGACAGGGGGGGATCAGCCCCAGCATTTT	CTSSSYGTGGDQPQHF
TRBJ2-4	.	.	TRBV7-6	TGTGCCAGCAGCTTAGACCCTCCCGGGACACGGGGCATTCAGTACTTC	CASSLDPPGTRGIQYF
TRBJ2-7	.	many	TRBV5-5	TGTGCCAGCAGCTTATCCCCAGATGGGCTCTACGAGCAGTACTTC	CASSLSPDGLYEQYF
TRBJ1-2	.	.	TRBV12-3/TRBV12-4	TGTGTCAGCAGACAGACAGAGGCCTATGGCTACACCTTC	CVSRQTEAYGYTF
TRBJ2-5	.	.	TRBV6-5	TGTGCCAGCAGTGTGCTGGGGGCGGATGGTGAGCAGTACTTC	CASSVLGADGEQYF
TRBJ1-5	.	.	TRBV3-1	TGTGCCAGCAGCCCACGTCCAAAATACCAGCCCCAGCATTTT	CASSPRPKYQPQHF
TRBJ2-1	TRBD2	.	TRBV20-1	TGCAGTGCTAGAGTTGTTGCGGGAGCCTACAATGAGCAGTTCTTC	CSARVVAGAYNEQFF
TRBJ2-3	TRBD2	.	TRBV20-1	TGCAGTGCTAATCCGGGACTAGCGGGAGGGCCAATCACAGATACGCAGTATTTT	CSANPGLAGGPITDTQYF
TRBJ2-3	.	.	TRBV6-2/TRBV6-3	TGTGCCAGCAGCCCCCACCGGACAATCACAGATACGCAGTATTTT	CASSPHRTITDTQYF
TRBJ1-2	.	few	TRBV25-1	TGTGCCAGCACCGCTACCACGACGGCGCACTATGGCTACACCTTC	CASTATTTAHYGYTF
TRBJ2-1	TRBD2	few	TRBV12-3/TRBV12-4	TGTGCCAGCAGACTAGCGGGATCTAATGAGCAGTTCTTC	CASRLAGSNEQFF